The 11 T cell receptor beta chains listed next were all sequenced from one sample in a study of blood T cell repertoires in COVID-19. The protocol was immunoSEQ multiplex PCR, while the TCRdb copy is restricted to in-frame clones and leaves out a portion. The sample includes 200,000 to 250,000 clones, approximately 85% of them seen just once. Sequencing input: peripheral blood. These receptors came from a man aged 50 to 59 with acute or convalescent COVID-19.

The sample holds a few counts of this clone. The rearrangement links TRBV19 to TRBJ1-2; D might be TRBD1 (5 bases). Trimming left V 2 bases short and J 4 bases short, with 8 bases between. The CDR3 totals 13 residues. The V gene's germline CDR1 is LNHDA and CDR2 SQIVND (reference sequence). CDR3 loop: CASSIQQAYGYTF. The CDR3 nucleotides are TGTGCCAGTAGTATACAACAGGCCTATGGCTACACCTTC.

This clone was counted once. CDR3: CAWRASGGTGELFF. DNA of the CDR3: TGTGCCTGGAGGGCTAGCGGGGGAACCGGGGAGCTGTTTTTT. This chain joins TRBV30 and TRBJ2-2; TRBD2 matches 10 bases. With 3 bases clipped from V and 5 bases from J, the junction kept 3 bases outside the gene matches. Germline CDR1 is GTSNPN and CDR2 is SVGIG (reference sequence). The CDR3 sequence is 14 residues long.

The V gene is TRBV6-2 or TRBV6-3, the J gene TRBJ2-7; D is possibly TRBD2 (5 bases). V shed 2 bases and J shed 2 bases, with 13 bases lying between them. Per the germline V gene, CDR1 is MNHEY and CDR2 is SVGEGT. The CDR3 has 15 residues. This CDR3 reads CASSYPGGFPYEQYF. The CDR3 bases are TGTGCCAGCAGTTACCCCGGCGGGTTCCCCTACGAGCAGTACTTC.

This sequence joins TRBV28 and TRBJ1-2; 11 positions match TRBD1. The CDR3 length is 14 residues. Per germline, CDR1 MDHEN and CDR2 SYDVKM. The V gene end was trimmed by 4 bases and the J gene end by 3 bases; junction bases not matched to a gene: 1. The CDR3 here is CASSSGQGDYGYTF. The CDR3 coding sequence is TGTGCCAGCAGTTCGGGACAGGGGGACTATGGCTACACCTTC.

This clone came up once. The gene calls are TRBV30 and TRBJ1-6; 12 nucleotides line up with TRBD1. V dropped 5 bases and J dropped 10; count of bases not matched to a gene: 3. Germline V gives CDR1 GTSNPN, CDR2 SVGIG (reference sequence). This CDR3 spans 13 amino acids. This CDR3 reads CAWGTGGISPLHF. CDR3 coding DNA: TGTGCCTGGGGGACAGGGGGCATATCACCCCTCCACTTT. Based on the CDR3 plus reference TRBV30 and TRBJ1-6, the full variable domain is SQTIHQWPATLVQPVGSPLSLECTVEGTSNPNLYWYRQAAGRGLQLLFYSVGIGQISSEVPQNLSASRPQDRQFILSSKKLLLSDSGFYLCAWGTGGISPLHFGNGTRLTVT.

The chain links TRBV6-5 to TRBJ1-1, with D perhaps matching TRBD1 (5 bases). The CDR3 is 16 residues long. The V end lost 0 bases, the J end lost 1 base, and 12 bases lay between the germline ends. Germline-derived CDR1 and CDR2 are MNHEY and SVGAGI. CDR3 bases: TGTGCCAGCAGTTACTCGTGGGGGGGGAGGAACACTGAAGCTTTCTTT. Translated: CASSYSWGGRNTEAFF.

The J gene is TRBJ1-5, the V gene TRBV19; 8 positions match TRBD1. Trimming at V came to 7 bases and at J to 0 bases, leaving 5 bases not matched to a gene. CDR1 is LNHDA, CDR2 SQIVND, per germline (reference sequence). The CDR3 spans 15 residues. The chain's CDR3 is CASTEDRDSNQPQHF. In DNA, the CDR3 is TGTGCCAGTACGGAGGACAGGGATAGCAATCAGCCCCAGCATTTT.

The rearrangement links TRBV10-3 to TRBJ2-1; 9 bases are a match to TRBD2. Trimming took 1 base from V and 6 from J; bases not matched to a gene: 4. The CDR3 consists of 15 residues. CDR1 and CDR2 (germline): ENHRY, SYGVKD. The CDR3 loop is CAISEWREGRNEQFF. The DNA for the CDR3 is TGTGCCATCAGTGAGTGGCGGGAGGGCCGCAATGAGCAGTTCTTC.

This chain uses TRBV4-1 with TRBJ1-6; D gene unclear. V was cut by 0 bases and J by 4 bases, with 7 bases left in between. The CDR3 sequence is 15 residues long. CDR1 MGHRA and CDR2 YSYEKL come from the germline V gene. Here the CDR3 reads CASSQDFSYNSPLHF. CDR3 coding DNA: TGCGCCAGCAGCCAAGATTTCAGTTATAATTCACCCCTCCACTTT.

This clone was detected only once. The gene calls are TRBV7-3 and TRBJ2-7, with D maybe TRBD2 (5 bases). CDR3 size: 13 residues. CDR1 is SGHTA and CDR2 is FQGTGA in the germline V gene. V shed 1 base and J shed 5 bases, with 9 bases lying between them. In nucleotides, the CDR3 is TGTGCCAGCAGCTTAAGGTATAGCGACGAGCAGTACTTC. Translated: CASSLRYSDEQYF. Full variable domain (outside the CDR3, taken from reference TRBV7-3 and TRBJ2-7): GAGVSQTPSNKVTEKGKYVELRCDPISGHTALYWYRQSLGQGPEFLIYFQGTGAADDSGLPNDRFFAVRPEGSVSTLKIQRTERGDSAVYLCASSLRYSDEQYFGPGTRLTVT.

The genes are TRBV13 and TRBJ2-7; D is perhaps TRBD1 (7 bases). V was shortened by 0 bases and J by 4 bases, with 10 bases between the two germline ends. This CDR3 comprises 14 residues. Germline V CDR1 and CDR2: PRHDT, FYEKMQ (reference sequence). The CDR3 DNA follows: TGTGCCAGCAGCTTAGGGGCAGGGGGGTACGAGCAGTACTTC. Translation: CASSLGAGGYEQYF.